Shown below are 28 T cell receptor beta chains from a single sample sequenced in a study of T cell responses to AZD1222 COVID-19 vaccine. The repertoire was sequenced with immunoSEQ multiplex PCR; TCRdb's copy has only in-frame clones and lacks some. The sample consists of 100,000 to 150,000 clones, 80% to 95% of them appearing once. The sample was peripheral blood, taken 28 days after the second AZD1222 dose. The receptors shown here come from an adult who received the AZD1222 COVID-19 vaccine.

This clone came up once. The V call is TRBV5-6, the J call TRBJ2-1; D is unresolved. The CDR3 totals 15 residues. Trimming stripped 2 bases from V and 0 bases from J, with 9 bases between. Germline lookup yields CDR1 SGHDT and CDR2 YYEEEE. The CDR3 sequence: CASSLGTSSYNEQFF. The CDR3 nucleotides read TGTGCCAGCAGCTTAGGCACGAGCTCCTACAATGAGCAGTTCTTC.

For this clone: The junction shows a germline mismatch at one end, possibly a read error. The genes are TRBV6-4 and TRBJ1-1; D perhaps matches TRBD1 (6 bases). CDR3 length equals 11 residues. Germline CDR1 reads MRHNA; CDR2 reads SNTAGT. This CDR3 reads CAGRGGTEAFF. The CDR3, as DNA: TGTGCCGGCAGGGGAGGCACTGAAGCTTTCTTT.

This chain joins TRBV7-8 and TRBJ2-2; TRBD1 or TRBD2 may be the D gene (6 bases each). The CDR3 spans 15 residues. Trimming took off 7 bases at V and 1 base at J, with 13 bases between the two ends. Per germline, CDR1 SGHVS and CDR2 FQNEAQ. Here the CDR3 reads CASNRRGENTGELFF. DNA of the CDR3: TGTGCCAGCAACCGAAGGGGGGAGAACACCGGGGAGCTGTTTTTT.

The chain uses TRBV19 and TRBJ2-3; TRBD2 matches at 7 bases. CDR3 length: 15 residues. V shed 11 bases, J shed 0 bases, and the junction held 11 bases outside the gene matches. Germline V CDR1 and CDR2: LNHDA, SQIVND (reference sequence). CDR3 in DNA: TGTGCCGGCGTTACTAGCGAACCAAGCACAGATACGCAGTATTTT. Translating it yields CAGVTSEPSTDTQYF. Combining the CDR3 with reference TRBV19 and TRBJ2-3 gives the whole variable domain DGGITQSPKYLFRKEGQNVTLSCEQNLNHDAMYWYRQDPGQGLRLIYYSQIVNDFQKGDIAEGYSVSREKKESFPLTVTSAQKNPTAFYLCAGVTSEPSTDTQYFGPGTRLTVL.

The chain carries TRBV3-1 (or the pseudogene TRBV3-2) and TRBJ2-1; 8 nucleotides align to TRBD2. Germline-derived CDR1 and CDR2 are LGHDT and YNNKEL (reference sequence). Losses at the gene ends were 0 bases for V and 4 bases for J; bases not matched to a gene: 5. The CDR3 is made up of 16 amino acids. The CDR3, as DNA: TGTGCCAGCAGCCAAGATCCCCCTAGCGGGTACAATGAGCAGTTCTTC. Translating gives CASSQDPPSGYNEQFF.

The chain joins TRBV6-5 to TRBJ1-1, with TRBD1 as a possible D gene (6 bases). Germline loops: CDR1 MNHEY, CDR2 SVGAGI. This CDR3 region has 13 residues. The V gene lost 9 bases and the J gene lost 4 bases, with 15 bases spanning the gap. CDR3 amino acids: CASLRQEATEAFF. The DNA for the CDR3 is TGTGCCAGTTTGAGACAGGAGGCCACTGAAGCTTTCTTT.

In DNA form, the CDR3 reads TGTGCCAGCAGGCGCCTTGGGGGGTCCAACAATGAGCAGTTCTTC. Encoded protein: CASRRLGGSNNEQFF. This chain uses TRBV3-1 (or the pseudogene TRBV3-2) with TRBJ2-1; D is possibly TRBD2 (6 bases). Trimming shortened V by 6 bases and J by 5 bases, and 17 bases separated the two germline ends. The CDR3 spans 15 residues. The germline CDR1 and CDR2 sequences are LGHDT and YNNKEL (reference sequence).

This clone was seen once. V and J are TRBV19 and TRBJ2-1, with D perhaps TRBD2 (6 bases). From germline, CDR1 is LNHDA and CDR2 SQIVND (reference sequence). This CDR3 contains 15 residues. V was cut by 3 bases and J by 4 bases, with 13 bases left in between. The DNA of the CDR3 is TGTGCCAGTAGTATTGAGGGACTGATTTACAATGAGCAGTTCTTC. Its protein is CASSIEGLIYNEQFF.

In its sample, this clone was seen once. The V and J genes are TRBV2 and TRBJ2-7; 11 bases fit TRBD2. V was clipped by 10 bases and J by 3 bases; unmatched bases: 8. CDR1 is SNHLY and CDR2 is FYNNEI in the germline V gene. The CDR3 runs to 14 residues. DNA of the CDR3: TGTGCCACACGGCTAGCGGGGGGAAACTACGAGCAGTACTTC. Protein product: CATRLAGGNYEQYF.

J is TRBJ2-2 and V is TRBV29-1; D possibly corresponds to TRBD2 (7 bases). V lost 6 bases and J 1 base, leaving 15 bases between the germline ends. The germline V gene has CDR1 SQVTM and CDR2 ANQGSEA. CDR3 length: 15 residues. The CDR3: CSVRGAGMNTGELFF. As DNA, the CDR3 is TGCAGCGTCCGGGGGGCAGGGATGAACACCGGGGAGCTGTTTTTT.

The chain links TRBV19 to TRBJ1-5; D is undetermined. Trimming left V 9 bases short and J 0 bases short, with 12 bases between. From germline, CDR1 is LNHDA and CDR2 SQIVND (reference sequence). CDR3 length: 14 amino acids. Here the CDR3 DNA reads TGTGCCAGCCAAACAGATTATAGCAATCAGCCCCAGCATTTT. Amino acid sequence: CASQTDYSNQPQHF.

The CDR3 reads CASRGTVSPLHF. The CDR3 nucleotides read TGTGCCAGCAGAGGGACTGTTTCACCCCTCCACTTT. V is TRBV6-5 and J is TRBJ1-6; possibly TRBD1 for D (5 bases). Trimming shortened V by 6 bases and J by 9 bases, and 9 bases separated the two germline ends. CDR3 size: 12 residues. CDR1 and CDR2 from the germline V gene are MNHEY and SVGAGI.

The chain is built from TRBV7-2 and TRBJ2-2, with TRBD2 identical over 10 bases. Germline V lookup: CDR1 SGHTA, CDR2 FQGNSA. J gave up 3 bases and V 11 bases, and 15 bases lay outside the gene matches. The length of the CDR3 is 17 residues. CDR3: CASFDGAGGPDTGELFF. Written as DNA, the CDR3 is TGTGCCTCATTCGACGGAGCGGGAGGGCCAGACACCGGGGAGCTGTTTTTT.

This rearrangement joins TRBV2 to TRBJ1-1; no definite D call. The CDR3 runs 13 residues. Trimming shortened V by 8 bases and J by 0 bases, and 10 bases separated the two germline ends. From germline, CDR1 is SNHLY and CDR2 FYNNEI. CDR3 coding DNA: TGTGCCAGCGCTCTACGGATGAACACTGAAGCTTTCTTT. Translated: CASALRMNTEAFF. Together with reference TRBV2 and TRBJ1-1, the CDR3 gives the full variable domain: EPEVTQTPSHQVTQMGQEVILRCVPISNHLYFYWYRQILGQKVEFLVSFYNNEISEKSEIFDDQFSVERPDGSNFTLKIRSTKLEDSAMYFCASALRMNTEAFFGQGTRLTVV.

The V gene is TRBV9, the J gene TRBJ1-4, with a tentative D call TRBD1 (6 bases). This CDR3 is 14 amino acids long. Deletions cut 2 bases from V and 2 bases from J, with 7 bases between. Germline V CDR1 and CDR2: SGDLS, YYNGEE. The CDR3 loop is CASSVTGTNEKLFF. The CDR3 region has the DNA TGTGCCAGCAGCGTCACAGGGACTAATGAAAAACTGTTTTTT.

The chain links TRBV4-3 to TRBJ2-7; D is perhaps TRBD1 (6 bases). V was trimmed by 2 bases and J by 2 bases, leaving 7 bases between them. Germline V CDR1 and CDR2: LGHNA, YSLEER. This CDR3 is built from 13 residues. CDR3: CASSQQGTYEQYF. The CDR3 DNA sequence: TGCGCCAGCAGCCAACAGGGGACCTACGAGCAGTACTTC.

The chain combines TRBV7-2 with TRBJ2-2; unclear D gene. The ends were cut back, 5 bases at V and 2 bases at J, with 15 bases in the middle. The CDR3 covers 16 residues. The germline V gene encodes CDR1 SGHTA and CDR2 FQGNSA. CDR3 region: CASSQRYQSNTGELFF. CDR3 in DNA: TGTGCCAGCAGCCAAAGGTACCAGTCTAACACCGGGGAGCTGTTTTTT.

The V and J genes are TRBV10-3 and TRBJ1-1; 7 bases fit TRBD1. The CDR3 length is 13 residues. The junction had 3 bases not matched to a gene; V was cut back by 4 bases and J by 4 bases. Germline V lookup: CDR1 ENHRY, CDR2 SYGVKD. For the CDR3, the DNA is TGTGCCATCAGTGGGGGGACAGTCACTGAAGCTTTCTTT. This translates into CAISGGTVTEAFF.

The chain links TRBV7-2 to TRBJ1-2, with D perhaps matching TRBD1 (6 bases). Germline-derived CDR1 and CDR2 are SGHTA and FQGNSA. This CDR3 has 14 amino acids. Trimming took 4 bases from V and 5 from J, leaving 14 bases between them. CDR3 in amino acids: CASSSETGPYGYTF. The CDR3 region has the DNA TGTGCCAGCAGCTCAGAGACAGGACCTTATGGCTACACCTTC. Looking up the rest from reference TRBV7-2 and TRBJ1-2 gives the full variable domain: GAGVSQSPSNKVTEKGKDVELRCDPISGHTALYWYRQSLGQGLEFLIYFQGNSAPDKSGLPSDRFSAERTGGSVSTLTIQRTQQEDSAVYLCASSSETGPYGYTFGSGTRLTVV.

V usage is TRBV7-2 and J usage is TRBJ2-5; 13 nucleotides agree with TRBD2. The CDR3 has 14 residues. Germline loops: CDR1 SGHTA, CDR2 FQGNSA. V shed 8 bases and J 5 bases; nucleotides not matched to a gene: 5. CDR3 bases: TGTGCCAGCTGTCGGACTAGCGGGAGTGAGACCCAGTACTTC. Amino acids: CASCRTSGSETQYF.

J is TRBJ1-6 and V is TRBV2; TRBD1 matches 7 bases. CDR3 length: 16 residues. CDR1 SNHLY and CDR2 FYNNEI come from the germline V gene. V lost 1 base and J lost 8; bases outside the gene matches: 8. The CDR3 loop is CASSEGGGVRYSPLHF. In DNA form, the CDR3 reads TGTGCCAGCAGTGAAGGAGGGGGCGTAAGGTATTCACCCCTCCACTTT.

The chain recombines TRBV10-3 with TRBJ1-4; unclear D gene. Germline V gene lookup returns CDR1 ENHRY and CDR2 SYGVKD. V lost 1 base, J lost 8 bases, and 5 bases lay in between. This CDR3 is 12 amino acids long. CDR3 DNA sequence: TGTGCCATCAGTGAGTTACAGGAAAAACTGTTTTTT. Translated: CAISELQEKLFF.

This rearrangement joins TRBV12-3 or TRBV12-4 to TRBJ1-2; the D gene is possibly TRBD1 (6 bases). V lost 6 bases and J 3 bases, leaving 11 bases between the germline ends. The CDR3 consists of 13 residues. The CDR3, as DNA: TGTGCCAGCAGGGGGGACACTGACTATGGCTACACCTTC. This codes for CASRGDTDYGYTF.

This chain uses TRBV7-9 with TRBJ1-2; D perhaps matches TRBD1 (5 bases). CDR1 is SEHNR and CDR2 is FQNEAQ in the germline V gene (reference sequence). The CDR3 runs 13 residues. With 1 base removed from V and 7 bases from J, the gap between germline ends came to 10 bases. CDR3 bases: TGTGCCAGCAGCTTAGGTTATGGGACTGGCTACACCTTC. Translating it yields CASSLGYGTGYTF. Full variable domain (remainder filled in from reference TRBV7-9 and TRBJ1-2): DTGVSQNPRHKITKRGQNVTFRCDPISEHNRLYWYRQTLGQGPEFLTYFQNEAQLEKSRLLSDRFSAERPKGSFSTLEIQRTEQGDSAMYLCASSLGYGTGYTFGSGTRLTVV.

CDR3 nucleotide sequence: TGTGCCAGTAGTCCGCGACTAGCTGGCAATGAGCAGTTCTTC. Its protein is CASSPRLAGNEQFF. The chain carries TRBV19 and TRBJ2-1, with 7 bases matching TRBD2. Germline V CDR1 and CDR2: LNHDA, SQIVND (reference sequence). The V gene end was trimmed by 5 bases and the J gene end by 6 bases; junction bases not matched to a gene: 7. This CDR3 comprises 14 residues.

The V gene is TRBV11-2, the J gene TRBJ2-5, with 11 bases identical to TRBD2. Trimming took 2 bases from V and 4 from J; bases not matched to a gene: 3. The CDR3 runs 15 residues. Per germline, CDR1 SGHAT and CDR2 FQNNGV. CDR3 sequence reads: CASSLTSGSPETQYF. The CDR3 DNA reads as TGTGCCAGCAGCTTAACTAGCGGGAGCCCAGAGACCCAGTACTTC.

J is TRBJ1-1 and V is TRBV6-5; the D gene is possibly TRBD1 (6 bases). Per the germline V gene, CDR1 is MNHEY and CDR2 is SVGAGI. Trimming took off 4 bases at V and 4 bases at J, with 16 bases between the two ends. The CDR3 consists of 15 residues. CDR3 region: CASSSGGGPVTEAFF. CDR3 nucleotides: TGTGCCAGCAGTTCCGGCGGGGGGCCGGTCACTGAAGCTTTCTTT.

The chain has TRBV2 and TRBJ1-1; unclear D gene. Germline CDR1 is SNHLY and CDR2 is FYNNEI. V was shortened by 6 bases and J by 0 bases, with 5 bases between the two germline ends. The CDR3 sequence is 12 residues long. The CDR3 coding sequence is TGTGCCAGCAGGACGGTGAACACTGAAGCTTTCTTT. The encoded protein is CASRTVNTEAFF. Using reference TRBV2 and TRBJ1-1 for the parts outside the CDR3, the full variable domain is EPEVTQTPSHQVTQMGQEVILRCVPISNHLYFYWYRQILGQKVEFLVSFYNNEISEKSEIFDDQFSVERPDGSNFTLKIRSTKLEDSAMYFCASRTVNTEAFFGQGTRLTVV.